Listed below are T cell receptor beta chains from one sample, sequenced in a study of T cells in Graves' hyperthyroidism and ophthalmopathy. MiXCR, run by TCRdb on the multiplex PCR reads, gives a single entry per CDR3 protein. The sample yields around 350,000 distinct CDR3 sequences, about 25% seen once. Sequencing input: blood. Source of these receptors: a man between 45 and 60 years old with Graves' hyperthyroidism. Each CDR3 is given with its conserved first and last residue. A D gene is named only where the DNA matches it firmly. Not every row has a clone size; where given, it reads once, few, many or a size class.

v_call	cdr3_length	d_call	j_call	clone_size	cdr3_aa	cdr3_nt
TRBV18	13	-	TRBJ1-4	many	CASSLSRGEKLFF	TGTGCCAGCTCGCTATCCAGAGGTGAAAAACTGTTTTTT
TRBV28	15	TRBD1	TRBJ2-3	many	CASRKTGPGADTQYF	TGTGCCAGCAGGAAGACAGGGCCAGGGGCAGATACGCAGTATTTT
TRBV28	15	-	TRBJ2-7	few	CASSFGGPQDYEQYF	TGTGCCAGCAGTTTCGGGGGACCTCAGGATTACGAGCAGTACTTC
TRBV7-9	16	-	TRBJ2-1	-	CASSLYLSGGRNEQFF	TGTGCCAGCAGCTTATATCTGTCAGGGGGGAGGAATGAGCAGTTCTTC
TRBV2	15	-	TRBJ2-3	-	CASSVEASNTDTQYF	TGTGCCAGCAGTGTGGAAGCTAGCAACACAGATACGCAGTATTTT
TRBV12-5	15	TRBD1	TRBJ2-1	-	CASGLVGTVGNEQFF	TGTGCTAGTGGTTTGGTAGGGACAGTTGGCAATGAGCAGTTCTTC
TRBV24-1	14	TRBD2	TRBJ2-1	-	CASSPGTSVNEQFF	TGTGCCTCCAGCCCCGGGACTAGCGTCAATGAGCAGTTCTTC
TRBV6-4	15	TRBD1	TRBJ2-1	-	CASSDSGTGGNEQFF	TGTGCCAGCAGTGACTCCGGGACAGGGGGGAATGAGCAGTTCTTC
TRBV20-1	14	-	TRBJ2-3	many	CSARVNEGTDTQYF	TGCAGTGCTAGAGTAAACGAGGGGACAGATACGCAGTATTTT
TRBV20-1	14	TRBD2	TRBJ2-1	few	CSAQLAGNHNEQFF	TGCAGTGCACAACTAGCGGGGAATCACAATGAGCAGTTCTTC
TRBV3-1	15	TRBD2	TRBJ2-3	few	CASRGTSGRSNTQYF	TGTGCCAGCCGAGGGACTAGCGGGAGATCAAATACGCAGTATTTT
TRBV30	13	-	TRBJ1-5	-	CAWSSDSNQPQHF	TGTGCCTGGAGTTCTGACAGCAATCAGCCCCAGCATTTT
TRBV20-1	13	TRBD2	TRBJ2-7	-	CSATGLGEAEQYF	TGCAGTGCTACCGGACTAGGGGAGGCCGAGCAGTACTTC
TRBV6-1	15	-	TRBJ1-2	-	CASRDRLTGSSGYTF	TGTGCCAGCAGGGACAGACTTACCGGCAGCAGTGGCTACACCTTC
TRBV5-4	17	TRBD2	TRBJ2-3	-	CASRGSGTSGRVDTQYF	TGTGCCAGCAGAGGTTCCGGGACTAGCGGGAGGGTGGATACGCAGTATTTT
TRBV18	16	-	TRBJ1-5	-	CASSPLAGAYNQPQHF	TGTGCCAGCTCACCACTAGCAGGGGCCTACAATCAGCCCCAGCATTTT
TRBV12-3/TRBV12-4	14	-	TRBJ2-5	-	CASSLAPRMETQYF	TGTGCCAGCAGTTTAGCGCCCCGGATGGAGACCCAGTACTTC
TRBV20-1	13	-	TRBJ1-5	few	CSAAQDSNQPQHF	TGCAGTGCTGCACAGGATAGCAATCAGCCCCAGCATTTT
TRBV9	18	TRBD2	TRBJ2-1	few	CASSVTPQGSGSGNEQFF	TGTGCCAGCAGCGTAACCCCCCAGGGGAGCGGGAGCGGGAATGAGCAGTTCTTC
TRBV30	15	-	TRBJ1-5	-	CAWSVLGIRNQPQHF	TGTGCCTGGAGTGTCTTGGGGATTCGCAATCAGCCCCAGCATTTT
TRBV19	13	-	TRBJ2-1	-	CASSIVYGDEQFF	TGTGCCAGTAGTATAGTCTATGGGGATGAGCAGTTCTTC
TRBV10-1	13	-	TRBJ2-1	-	CASRDHEPNEQFF	TGCGCCAGCAGGGACCACGAGCCGAATGAGCAGTTCTTC
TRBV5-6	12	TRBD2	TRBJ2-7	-	CASSFSREEQYF	TGTGCCAGCAGCTTTTCGCGGGAGGAGCAGTACTTC
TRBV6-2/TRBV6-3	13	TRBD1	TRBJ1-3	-	CASRGTVGNTIYF	TGTGCCAGCAGAGGGACAGTTGGAAACACCATATATTTT
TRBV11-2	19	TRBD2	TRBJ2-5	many	CASSPHLGTSGPQVETQYF	TGTGCCAGCAGCCCCCATCTAGGGACTAGCGGCCCCCAGGTGGAGACCCAGTACTTC
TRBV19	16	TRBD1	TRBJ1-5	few	CASTMTGGMSNQPQHF	TGTGCCAGTACGATGACAGGGGGGATGAGCAATCAGCCCCAGCATTTT
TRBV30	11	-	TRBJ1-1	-	CAWRVDTEAFF	TGTGCCTGGAGGGTGGACACTGAAGCTTTCTTT
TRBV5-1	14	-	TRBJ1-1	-	CASKATGTNTEAFF	TGCGCCAGTAAAGCCACAGGTACCAACACTGAAGCTTTCTTT
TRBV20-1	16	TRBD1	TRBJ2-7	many	CSATSRRTGRSYEQYF	TGCAGTGCTACCTCCCGGCGGACAGGGCGGTCCTACGAGCAGTACTTC
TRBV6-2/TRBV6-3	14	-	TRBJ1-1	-	CASRTGTERHEAFF	TGTGCCAGCAGGACCGGGACCGAACGTCATGAAGCTTTCTTT
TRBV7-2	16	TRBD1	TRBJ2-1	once	CASSLGGTGNQETQFF	TGTGCCAGCAGCTTAGGAGGGACAGGGAACCAAGAGACCCAGTTCTTC